Detailed here is one TCR beta chain. V shed 4 bases and J 0 bases; nucleotides not matched to a gene: 0. The CDR3 consists of 15 residues. Germline-derived CDR1 and CDR2 are MNHEY and SVGAGI. The authors' processing: Reference gene primers were amplified, and this amplification served to estimate nucleated cell counts. Some clones are missing from TCRdb's copy, which holds only in-frame ones; the method was immunoSEQ multiplex PCR. The V and J calls and clone size come from that table; D and trimming were worked out from the DNA. The sample shows about 240,000 clones, approximately 78% of them seen only once. This record comes from a study of blood T cell repertoires in COVID-19. At the level of the study: T cells, B-cell-depleted T cells, or PBMCs provided the cDNA or gDNA that served as material.

This TCR came from a woman between 55 and 75 years old with active or convalescent COVID-19. The V and J genes are TRBV6-5 and TRBJ2-6, with 7 bases aligning to TRBD2. The sequenced sample was peripheral blood. CDR3 protein: CASSWGGSGANVLTF. CDR3 in DNA: TGTGCCAGCAGTTGGGGGGGCTCTGGGGCCAACGTCCTGACTTTC.